Listed here is a single TCR beta chain. Its antigen is currently not known. No much larger clonotype is one base removed from it; base qualities were not supplied. Whole blood was collected in K2EDTA tubes by collaborating institutions according to the institutions' own protocols. For TCRbeta analysis, collaborators shipped samples in one of three forms: frozen whole blood, isolated PBMCs, or DNA extracted from either of those sample types. This record belongs to a study of blood T cell repertoires in COVID-19 (dated by TCRdb to about 2020). A note on the overall study: Samples from collaborators originated in the United States, Italy and Spain and spanned both the acute and convalescent phases of COVID-19. Nearly every sample came with metadata listing a de-identified subject ID, COVID-19 status, age in years and sex. The samples were drawn from two sources: the first 160 participants of the ongoing ImmuneRACE study, and 1,000 to 1,500 subjects contributed by 6 global collaborators. The material from the prospective study consisted of cDNA or gDNA derived from T cells, B-cell-depleted T cells, or PBMCs. Where HLA class I and class II types were available, the types were taken from metadata supplied by the sample provider, not from assay-based typing. The repertoires were released in a freely available public database meant as a resource for research on the immune response to SARS-CoV-2. Deeply sampled blood TCRbeta repertoires from subjects exposed to, actively infected with, or recovered from COVID-19 were included in the dataset. Points the paper makes about the study in general: The amount of clinical and demographic metadata varied by source and participant and was provided uncurated.

V sheds 4 bases and J sheds 8 bases, leaving 17 bases between their ends. The germline V gene (reference sequence) yields LGHDT for CDR1 and YNNKEL for CDR2. Its CDR3 holds 14 amino acids, cysteine through phenylalanine. Just CDR3 DNA is preserved here, 42 bases in frame from base 1. TCRbeta CDR3 regions were amplified from genomic DNA by means of the immunoSEQ Assay, a bias-controlled multiplex PCR. On the study's bioinformatics: Nucleated cell counts per sample were estimated from amplification of reference gene primers within the assay. Sequence reads were collapsed and filtered to measure the absolute abundance of every unique TCRbeta CDR3 rearrangement. Productive Simpson clonality was computed per sample as the square root of Simpson's diversity index over productive rearrangements. Not all clones reach the TCRdb copy of this immuneACCESS table, which keeps in-frame sequences only. Checked studies attribute under half of the gap to unresolved V genes and leave the rest unexplained. The V and J calls and clone size come from that table; D and trimming were worked out from the DNA. The table for this sample lists around 130,000 clones; over 75% of them were counted only once. The top ten clonotypes cover approximately 2.3% of the sample.

The sequence derives from a man between 65 and 79 years old with active COVID-19. The material sequenced was peripheral blood. The V gene is TRBV3-1 (or the pseudogene TRBV3-2) and the J gene is TRBJ1-1, with a tentative D gene TRBD1 over 5 matching bases. The DNA reads TGTGCCAGCAGCCCCCGGGACTGGGCGAGCGAAGCTTTCTTT. It translates to CASSPRDWASEAFF.